This T cell receptor beta chain came from a study of blood T cell repertoires in COVID-19. The study recruited people aged roughly 18 to 100 years across around 24 US areas. TCRdb's table, derived via immunoSEQ multiplex PCR, lists solely in-frame clones and lacks some. Here the sample spans about 350,000 clones, around nine tenths being singletons. Looked up from germline, CDR1 is LNHNV and CDR2 is YYDKDF (reference sequence). The CDR3 is 15 residues long. V lost 0 bases and J lost 6, with 15 bases in between. The sequence was collected from a woman aged 25 to 39 who had been exposed to COVID-19. V gene TRBV15 combines with J gene TRBJ2-7; D is possibly TRBD2 (6 bases). What was sequenced was PBMCs or T cells enriched from blood (not recorded which). Here the CDR3 DNA reads TGTGCCACCAGCAGAGATACGGGGGTTGTAAGCGAGCAGTACTTC. Its translation is CATSRDTGVVSEQYF.